This T cell receptor (beta chain) was found in a study of post-analysis software for immune sequencing data. Study at large: Secondary progressive, relapsing-remitting and progressive-relapsing multiple sclerosis were among the included disease courses.

Germline CDR1 and CDR2: WSHSY and SAAADI. The junction had 10 bases not matched to a gene; V was cut back by 6 bases and J by 4 bases. The CDR3 loop spans 17 amino acids. Unique molecular identifiers featured in each of the TCR beta cDNA libraries. cDNA molecules numbering 400,000 to 550,000 came from approximately 0.91 to 9.4 million T cells. TCRdb reprocessed the PCR reads with MiXCR, giving one entry per CDR3 protein. The sample records 750,000 to 950,000 distinct CDR3 sequences, around 53% being singletons. Points from the study as a whole: Patients carried roughly five TRBV segments more frequently than controls did, and TRBV5-6, TRBV5-1 and TRBV20-1 were among them. When compared against controls, multiple sclerosis patients showed significantly lower normalized Chao1 diversity. Samples made in the same batch grouped tightly together by F measure.

Details on this clonotype: Antigen unknown.

The receptor comes from a girl aged 10 to 17 with multiple sclerosis. This sequence joins TRBV10-2 and TRBJ2-3; 13 bases match TRBD2. The sequenced sample was blood. CDR3 loop: CASSREILAGGPDTQYF. CDR3 bases: TGCGCCAGCAGCCGAGAAATACTAGCGGGAGGGCCAGATACGCAGTATTTT.